The entry below gives a single T cell receptor beta chain sequence along with its context. The data derive from a study of blood T cell repertoires in COVID-19. Assay: immunoSEQ multiplex PCR; the TCRdb copy retains only in-frame clones and omits some. The sample has about 190,000 clones, approximately 81% seen once. The CDR3 is made up of 18 amino acids. J gave up 4 bases and V 6 bases, and 15 bases lay outside the gene matches. Per germline, CDR1 LNHDA and CDR2 SQIVND (reference sequence). The sequence derives from a woman of 80 years or more with acute or convalescent COVID-19. Sequenced sample: peripheral blood. The chain couples TRBV19 to TRBJ2-2; 9 positions match TRBD1. CDR3 loop: CASSLLRNRGPVTGELFF. In DNA, the CDR3 is TGTGCCAGTAGCCTACTTCGTAACAGGGGGCCGGTCACCGGGGAGCTGTTTTTT.